Listed below are T cell receptor beta chains from one sample, sequenced in a study of blood T cells in healthy people across ages. TCRdb independently ran MiXCR on the 5' RACE reads; one entry per CDR3 protein. This table has about 1.6 million distinct CDR3 sequences, roughly 32% appearing once. The sequencing sample was made of blood. These receptors were taken from a woman aged 30 to 39 in good health. Both conserved end residues are trimmed from each CDR3.

TRBV3-1	TRBJ1-1	ASSQTRGNTEAF
TRBV7-2	TRBJ2-7	ASSLAGGLKYEQY
TRBV5-1	TRBJ2-1	ASSLELAGVGEQF
TRBV9	TRBJ2-7	ASSVGSGNLGEQY
TRBV6-5	TRBJ2-5	ASGQGRETQY
TRBV10-1	TRBJ2-3	ASSELADVWSTDTQY
TRBV7-6	TRBJ2-5	ASTPRGWTSGQETQY
TRBV6-4	TRBJ2-7	ASSDLGPSPVTKSSYEQY
TRBV29-1	TRBJ1-2	SVEDGQGLLYGYT
TRBV20-1	TRBJ2-1	SALDRWEQF
TRBV12-3/TRBV12-4	TRBJ1-6	ASSLEHGNSPLH
TRBV6-5	TRBJ2-1	ASSYAGQGAIDEQF
TRBV7-9	TRBJ1-2	ASSLGTGETYGYT
TRBV5-5	TRBJ2-7	ASSLVVEALTQREQY